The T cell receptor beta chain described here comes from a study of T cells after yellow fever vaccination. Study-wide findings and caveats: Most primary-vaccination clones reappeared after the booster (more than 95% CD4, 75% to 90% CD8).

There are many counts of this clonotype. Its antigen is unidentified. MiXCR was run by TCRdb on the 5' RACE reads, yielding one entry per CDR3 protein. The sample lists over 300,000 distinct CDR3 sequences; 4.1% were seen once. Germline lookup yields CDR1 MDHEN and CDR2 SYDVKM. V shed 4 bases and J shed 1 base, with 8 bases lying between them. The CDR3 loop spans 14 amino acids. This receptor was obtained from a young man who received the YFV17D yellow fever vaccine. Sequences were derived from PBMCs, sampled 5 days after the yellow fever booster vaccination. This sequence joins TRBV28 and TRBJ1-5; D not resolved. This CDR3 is CASSWGGSNQPQHF. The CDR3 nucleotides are TGTGCCAGCAGTTGGGGAGGAAGCAATCAGCCCCAGCATTTT. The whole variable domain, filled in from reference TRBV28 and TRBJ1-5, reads DVKVTQSSRYLVKRTGEKVFLECVQDMDHENMFWYRQDPGLGLRLIYFSYDVKMKEKGDIPEGYSVSREKKERFSLILESASTNQTSMYLCASSWGGSNQPQHFGDGTRLSIL.